One and the same sample provided the 17 T cell receptor beta chains below, sequenced in a study of HIV-infected patients and healthy controls. TCRdb re-derived calls from the 5' RACE reads in MiXCR, one entry per CDR3 protein. The repertoire holds tens of thousands of distinct CDR3 sequences, approximately 21% seen once, with more than 1.2% in the top ten. Sequenced sample: CD4+ T cells from blood. These receptors were obtained from a human donor in good health.

The chain couples TRBV18 to TRBJ2-1; 11 bases map to TRBD2. CDR1 and CDR2 (germline): KGHSH, LQKENI. The V gene end was trimmed by 5 bases and the J gene end by 6 bases; junction bases not matched to a gene: 9. The CDR3 contains 16 residues. The CDR3 spells CASSTLLAGAGNEQFF. CDR3 DNA: TGTGCCAGCTCAACCTTACTAGCGGGAGCGGGCAATGAGCAGTTCTTC.

Concerning this clonotype: A much bigger clone sits one base away, suggesting this may be a read error. The DNA is left out, because the CDR3 cannot be placed on it with certainty; the CDR3 is given as TCRdb lists it. The chain couples TRBV7-5 to TRBJ2-3. TRBV7-5 corresponds to a pseudogene. The length of the CDR3 is 18 amino acids, counting both ends. CDR3: CISVPEAQDGWSSDTQYF.

This clonotype was seen more than once but under ten times. The J gene is TRBJ1-1, the V gene TRBV20-1; D uncertain. The CDR3 is made up of 13 amino acids. The germline CDR1 and CDR2 sequences are DFQATT and SNEGSKA (reference sequence). Deletions cut 2 bases from V and 5 bases from J, with 12 bases between. In nucleotides, the CDR3 is TGCAGTGCTAGAACCCCACGGGGTACTGAAGCTTTCTTT. This gives the protein CSARTPRGTEAFF.

This clonotype was found a few times. Here the CDR3 reads CASSLNGGSQPQHF. CDR3 nucleotides: TGCGCCAGCAGCTTGAATGGAGGGAGTCAGCCCCAGCATTTT. This rearrangement joins TRBV5-1 to TRBJ1-5; unclear D gene. The CDR3 extends over 14 amino acids. V was shortened by 1 base and J by 6 bases, with 11 bases between the two germline ends. CDR1 SGHRS and CDR2 YFSETQ come from the germline V gene. Full variable domain (outside the CDR3, taken from reference TRBV5-1 and TRBJ1-5): KAGVTQTPRYLIKTRGQQVTLSCSPISGHRSVSWYQQTPGQGLQFLFEYFSETQRNKGNFPGRFSGRQFSNSRSEMNVSTLELGDSALYLCASSLNGGSQPQHFGDGTRLSIL.

The chain employs TRBV12-3 or TRBV12-4 and TRBJ1-4, with D possibly being TRBD1 (6 bases). This CDR3 comprises 15 residues. The V end lost 8 bases, the J end lost 0 bases, and 13 bases lay between the germline ends. The CDR3 sequence is CASRKRQATNEKLFF. The CDR3 nucleotides read TGTGCCAGCCGTAAAAGACAGGCAACTAATGAAAAACTGTTTTTT.

This clonotype was detected many times. The chain carries TRBV6-5 and TRBJ1-5, with TRBD1 as a possible D gene (6 bases). Germline-derived CDR1 and CDR2 are MNHEY and SVGAGI. The CDR3 covers 15 residues. V lost 2 bases and J lost 3, with 11 bases in between. The CDR3 sequence: CASSYDTGSNQPQHF. Written as DNA, the CDR3 is TGTGCCAGCAGTTACGACACAGGGTCCAATCAGCCCCAGCATTTT.

The chain joins TRBV7-2 to TRBJ1-3; a possible D gene is TRBD1 (5 bases). This CDR3 spans 15 amino acids. Trimming cost V 1 base and J 0 bases, with 7 bases left between them. Germline-derived CDR1 and CDR2 are SGHTA and FQGNSA. The CDR3 is CASSLGQGSGNTIYF. CDR3 DNA: TGTGCCAGCAGCTTAGGGCAGGGCTCTGGAAACACCATATATTTT.

This clonotype was counted ten times or more. This chain uses TRBV20-1 with TRBJ2-3; 8 bases line up with TRBD1. Germline V gene lookup returns CDR1 DFQATT and CDR2 SNEGSKA (reference sequence). Unmatched junction bases numbered 11, after V lost 6 bases and J lost 0 bases. This CDR3 region has 16 residues. The CDR3 region has the DNA TGCAGTGCGTTGCGTGGGACAGGCGTCAGCACAGATACGCAGTATTTT. Its protein is CSALRGTGVSTDTQYF.

V usage is TRBV18 and J usage is TRBJ2-3; possible D gene TRBD2, 6 bases. There are 13 residues in the CDR3. Germline V lookup: CDR1 KGHSH, CDR2 LQKENI. The V end was cut by 5 bases, the J end by 2 bases, with 8 bases between. CDR3 bases: TGTGCCAGCTCATCGCGGGACACAGATACGCAGTATTTT. Residues: CASSSRDTDTQYF. The full variable domain, completed using reference TRBV18 and TRBJ2-3, is NAGVMQNPRHLVRRRGQEARLRCSPMKGHSHVYWYRQLPEEGLKFMVYLQKENIIDESGMPKERFSAEFPKEGPSILRIQQVVRGDSAAYFCASSSRDTDTQYFGPGTRLTVL.

The gene calls are TRBV5-5 and TRBJ1-2; TRBD1 matches 10 bases. The CDR3 length is 16 residues. V was clipped by 6 bases and J by 3 bases; unmatched bases: 11. Looked up from germline, CDR1 is SGHKS and CDR2 is YYEKEE (reference sequence). The DNA of the CDR3 is TGTGCCAGCACCCAGGGACAGGGGTACCTTCACTATGGCTACACCTTC. This encodes CASTQGQGYLHYGYTF.

There are a few counts of this clonotype. This chain uses TRBV4-1 with TRBJ1-1; a weak D match, TRBD1 (6 bases). Trimming removed 4 bases at V and 0 bases at J, with 12 bases between. CDR1 is MGHRA, CDR2 YSYEKL, per germline. This CDR3 spans 15 amino acids. DNA for the CDR3: TGCGCCAGCAGCCCAGGACAGTCGGTGAACACTGAAGCTTTCTTT. Protein: CASSPGQSVNTEAFF.

This clonotype was counted ten times or more. The chain recombines TRBV19 with TRBJ2-6; D remains ambiguous. Trimming pared 3 bases from V and 0 bases from J, leaving 9 bases between. The germline gives CDR1 LNHDA, CDR2 SQIVND (reference sequence). The CDR3 spans 16 residues. The CDR3 here is CASSIGWPSGANVLTF. CDR3 coding DNA: TGTGCCAGTAGTATTGGCTGGCCCTCTGGGGCCAACGTCCTGACTTTC.

This clonotype was seen many times. This sequence joins TRBV29-1 and TRBJ1-1, with unresolved D. The CDR3 runs 13 residues. Per the germline V gene, CDR1 is SQVTM and CDR2 is ANQGSEA. Trimming cost V 3 bases and J 5 bases, with 13 bases left between them. The CDR3, as DNA: TGCAGCGTTGATTCTGGGGTTGGGACTGAAGCTTTCTTT. This translates into CSVDSGVGTEAFF.

This clonotype has only a few counts. The CDR3 DNA reads as TGTGCCAGCAGCTTTCACGGGGAGCTGTTTTTT. Translated, it gives CASSFHGELFF. The chain links TRBV7-9 to TRBJ2-2, with no clear D. The CDR3 sequence is 11 residues long. In germline, CDR1 is SEHNR, CDR2 FQNEAQ (reference sequence). Trimming stripped 3 bases from V and 7 bases from J, with 3 bases between.

The gene calls are TRBV30 and TRBJ1-5, with D tentatively TRBD1 (5 bases). CDR1 and CDR2 from the germline V gene are GTSNPN and SVGIG (reference sequence). The V end lost 3 bases, the J end lost 2 bases, and 14 bases lay between the germline ends. The CDR3 runs to 15 residues. CDR3 sequence (DNA): TGTGCCTGGAGCGTAGGCCAGGGTGGCAATCAGCCCCAGCATTTT. Translated: CAWSVGQGGNQPQHF.

This clonotype came up a few times. The chain joins TRBV25-1 to TRBJ2-3; no clear D gene. The length of the CDR3 is 11 residues. V dropped 3 bases and J dropped 6 bases, with 4 bases sitting between them. In germline, CDR1 is MGHDK, CDR2 SYGVNS. This chain's CDR3 is CASSEVDTQYF. The CDR3, as DNA: TGTGCCAGCAGTGAGGTGGATACGCAGTATTTT.

The chain links TRBV19 to TRBJ2-7, with D tentatively TRBD2 (6 bases). Germline V gives CDR1 LNHDA, CDR2 SQIVND (reference sequence). This CDR3 has 15 residues. The V gene lost 3 bases and the J gene lost 2 bases, with 14 bases spanning the gap. The CDR3 bases are TGTGCCAGTAGTATCGCGAGCGGGCGAGCCTACGAGCAGTACTTC. Translating it yields CASSIASGRAYEQYF.